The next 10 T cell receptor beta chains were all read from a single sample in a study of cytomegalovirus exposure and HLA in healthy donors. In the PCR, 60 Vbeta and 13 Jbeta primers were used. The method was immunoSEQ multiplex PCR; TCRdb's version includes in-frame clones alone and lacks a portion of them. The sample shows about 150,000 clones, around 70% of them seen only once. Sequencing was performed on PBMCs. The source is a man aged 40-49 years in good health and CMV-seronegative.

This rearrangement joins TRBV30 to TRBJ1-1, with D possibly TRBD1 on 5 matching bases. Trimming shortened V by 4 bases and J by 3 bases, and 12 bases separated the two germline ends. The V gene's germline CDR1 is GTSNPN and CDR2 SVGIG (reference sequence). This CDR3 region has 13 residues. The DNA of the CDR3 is TGTGCCTGGAAGGGACTCTGGGACACTGAAGCTTTCTTT. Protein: CAWKGLWDTEAFF.

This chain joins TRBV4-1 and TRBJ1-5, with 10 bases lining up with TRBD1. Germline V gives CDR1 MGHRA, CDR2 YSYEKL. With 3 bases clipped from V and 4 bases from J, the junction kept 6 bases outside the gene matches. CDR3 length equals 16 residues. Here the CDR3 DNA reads TGCGCCAGCAGCCACCGACAGGGGGCGGTGAATCAGCCCCAGCATTTT. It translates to CASSHRQGAVNQPQHF.

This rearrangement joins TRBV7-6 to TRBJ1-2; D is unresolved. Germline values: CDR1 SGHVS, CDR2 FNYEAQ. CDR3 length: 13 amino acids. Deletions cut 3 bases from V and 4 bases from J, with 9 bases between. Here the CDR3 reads CASSLNRGYGYTF. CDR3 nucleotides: TGTGCCAGCAGCTTGAACCGGGGCTATGGCTACACCTTC.

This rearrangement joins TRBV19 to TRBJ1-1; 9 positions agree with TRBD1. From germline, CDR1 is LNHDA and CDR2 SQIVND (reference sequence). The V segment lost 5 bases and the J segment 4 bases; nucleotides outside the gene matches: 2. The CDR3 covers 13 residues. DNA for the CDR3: TGTGCCAGTAGTGGGACAGGGTTCACTGAAGCTTTCTTT. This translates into CASSGTGFTEAFF.

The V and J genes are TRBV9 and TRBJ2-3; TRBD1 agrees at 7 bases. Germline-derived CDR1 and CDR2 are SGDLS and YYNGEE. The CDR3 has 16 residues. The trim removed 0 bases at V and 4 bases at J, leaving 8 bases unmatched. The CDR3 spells CASSVDQQGTPDTQYF. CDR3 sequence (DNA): TGTGCCAGCAGCGTAGATCAACAGGGGACCCCAGATACGCAGTATTTT.

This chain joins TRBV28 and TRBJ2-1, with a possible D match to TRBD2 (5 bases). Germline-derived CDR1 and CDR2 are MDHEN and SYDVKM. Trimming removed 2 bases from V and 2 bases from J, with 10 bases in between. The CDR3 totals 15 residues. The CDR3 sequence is CASSLELGTYNEQFF. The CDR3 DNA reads TGTGCCAGCAGTTTAGAACTAGGAACCTACAATGAGCAGTTCTTC.

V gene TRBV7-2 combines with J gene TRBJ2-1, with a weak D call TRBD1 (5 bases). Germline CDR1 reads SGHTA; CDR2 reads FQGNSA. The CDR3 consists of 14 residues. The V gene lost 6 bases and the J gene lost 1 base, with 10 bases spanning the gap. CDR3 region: CASRTEPSYNEQFF. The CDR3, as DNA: TGTGCCAGCAGGACAGAACCTTCCTACAATGAGCAGTTCTTC.

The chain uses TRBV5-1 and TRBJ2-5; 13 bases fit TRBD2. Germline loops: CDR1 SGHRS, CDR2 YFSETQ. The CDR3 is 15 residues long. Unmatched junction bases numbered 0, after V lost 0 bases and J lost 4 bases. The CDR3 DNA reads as TGCGCCAGCAGCTTGGGACTAGCGGGAGGAGAGACCCAGTACTTC. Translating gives CASSLGLAGGETQYF.

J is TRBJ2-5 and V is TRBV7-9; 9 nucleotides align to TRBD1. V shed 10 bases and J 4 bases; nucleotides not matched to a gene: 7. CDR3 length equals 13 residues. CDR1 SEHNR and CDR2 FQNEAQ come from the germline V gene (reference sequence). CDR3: CAIPQGATETQYF. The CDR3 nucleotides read TGTGCCATCCCACAGGGGGCTACAGAGACCCAGTACTTC.

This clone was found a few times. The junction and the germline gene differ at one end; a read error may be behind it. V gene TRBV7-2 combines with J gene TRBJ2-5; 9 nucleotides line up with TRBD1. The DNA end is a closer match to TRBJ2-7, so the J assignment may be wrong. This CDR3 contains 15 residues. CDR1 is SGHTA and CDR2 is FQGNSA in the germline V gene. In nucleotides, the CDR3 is TGTGCCAGCAGCACCGGACAGGGGATCTCCTCCGAGCAGTACTTC. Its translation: CASSTGQGISSEQYF.